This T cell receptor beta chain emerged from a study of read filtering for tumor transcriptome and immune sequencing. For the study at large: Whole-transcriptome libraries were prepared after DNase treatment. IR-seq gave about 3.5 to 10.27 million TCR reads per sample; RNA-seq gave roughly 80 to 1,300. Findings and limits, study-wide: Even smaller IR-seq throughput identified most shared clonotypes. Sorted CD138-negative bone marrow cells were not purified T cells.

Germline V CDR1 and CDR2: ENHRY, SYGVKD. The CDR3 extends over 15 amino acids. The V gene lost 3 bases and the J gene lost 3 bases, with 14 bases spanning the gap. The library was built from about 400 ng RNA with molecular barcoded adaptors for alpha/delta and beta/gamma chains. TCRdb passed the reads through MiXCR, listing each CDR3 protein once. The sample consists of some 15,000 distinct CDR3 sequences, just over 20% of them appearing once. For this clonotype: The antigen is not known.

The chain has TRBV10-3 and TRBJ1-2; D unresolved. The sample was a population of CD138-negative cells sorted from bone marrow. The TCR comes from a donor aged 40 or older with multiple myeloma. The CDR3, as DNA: TGTGCCATCAGTGAAGGTCGAGGTGGGGACTATGGCTACACCTTC. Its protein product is CAISEGRGGDYGYTF.